This record concerns one T cell receptor (beta chain) sequence. Its antigen remains unidentified. This sample stems from a study of cytomegalovirus exposure and HLA in healthy donors. General study results and limits: In a later analysis, TCR beta V- and J-gene trimming showed a link to a missense DCLRE1C variant. Among TCR beta chains, those listed as cytomegalovirus-associated numbered about 160. While the bulk of TCR sequences proved rare, some public TCRs turned up in many donors. Donors were assumed by presence/absence analyses to have roughly uniform sequencing depth.

The CDR3 runs 15 residues. Looked up from germline, CDR1 is SGHTA and CDR2 is FQGNSA. With V trimmed by 2 bases and J by 8 bases, 8 bases remained unmatched. PCR amplification relied on 60 Vbeta primers (plus 13 Jbeta primers). Clones were sequenced by immunoSEQ multiplex PCR, and TCRdb holds only the in-frame ones, with some missing. The sample holds 150,000 to 170,000 clones, less than 80% seen once. This clonotype originated in a man aged 30 to 45 in good health and CMV-seronegative. Sequenced material: PBMCs. The J gene is TRBJ1-2, the V gene TRBV7-2; 10 bases match TRBD1. Here the CDR3 DNA reads TGTGCCAGCAGCTTAAGTCACGGGACAGGGGACGGCTACACCTTC. As protein: CASSLSHGTGDGYTF. The whole variable domain, filled in from reference TRBV7-2 and TRBJ1-2, reads GAGVSQSPSNKVTEKGKDVELRCDPISGHTALYWYRQSLGQGLEFLIYFQGNSAPDKSGLPSDRFSAERTGGSVSTLTIQRTQQEDSAVYLCASSLSHGTGDGYTFGSGTRLTVV.